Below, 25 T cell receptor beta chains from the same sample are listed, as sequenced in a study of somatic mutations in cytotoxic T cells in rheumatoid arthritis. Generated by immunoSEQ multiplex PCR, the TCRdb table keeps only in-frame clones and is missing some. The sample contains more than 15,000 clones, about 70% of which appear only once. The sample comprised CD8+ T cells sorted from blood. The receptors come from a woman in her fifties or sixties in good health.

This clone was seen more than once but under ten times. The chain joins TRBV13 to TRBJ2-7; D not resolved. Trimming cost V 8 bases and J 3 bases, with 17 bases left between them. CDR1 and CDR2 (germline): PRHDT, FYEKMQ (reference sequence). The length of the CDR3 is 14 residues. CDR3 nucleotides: TGTGCCAGCGGCCCCCTCGAGTACCACTACGAGCAGTACTTC. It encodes CASGPLEYHYEQYF. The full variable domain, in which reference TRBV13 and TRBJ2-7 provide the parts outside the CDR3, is AAGVIQSPRHLIKEKRETATLKCYPIPRHDTVYWYQQGPGQDPQFLISFYEKMQSDKGSIPDRFSAQQFSDYHSELNMSSLELGDSALYFCASGPLEYHYEQYFGPGTRLTVT.

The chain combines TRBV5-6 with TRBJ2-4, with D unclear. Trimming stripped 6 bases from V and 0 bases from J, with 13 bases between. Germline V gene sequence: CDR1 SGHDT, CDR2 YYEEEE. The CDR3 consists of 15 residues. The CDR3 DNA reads TGTGCCAGCACCGCCGAACGGAGAGCCAAAAACATTCAGTACTTC. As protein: CASTAERRAKNIQYF.

CDR3 coding DNA: TGTGCCATCGGCCAGGGAGACGCCATGAACACTGAAGCTTTCTTT. Amino acid sequence: CAIGQGDAMNTEAFF. The V gene is TRBV10-3, the J gene TRBJ1-1; perhaps TRBD1 as D (5 bases). Looked up from germline, CDR1 is ENHRY and CDR2 is SYGVKD. CDR3 length: 15 amino acids. V was trimmed by 8 bases and J by 0 bases, leaving 16 bases between them.

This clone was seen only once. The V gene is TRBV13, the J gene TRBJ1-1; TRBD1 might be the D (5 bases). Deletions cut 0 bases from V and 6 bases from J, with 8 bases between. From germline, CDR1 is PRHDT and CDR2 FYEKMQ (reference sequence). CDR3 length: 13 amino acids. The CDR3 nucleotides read TGTGCCAGCAGCTTAGGCCGGGGGTCTGAAGCTTTCTTT. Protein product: CASSLGRGSEAFF.

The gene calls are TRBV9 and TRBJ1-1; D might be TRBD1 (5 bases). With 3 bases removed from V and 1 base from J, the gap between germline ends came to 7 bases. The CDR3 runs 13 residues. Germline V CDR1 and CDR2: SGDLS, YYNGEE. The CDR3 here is CASSEGANTEAFF. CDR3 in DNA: TGTGCCAGCAGCGAAGGGGCGAACACTGAAGCTTTCTTT.

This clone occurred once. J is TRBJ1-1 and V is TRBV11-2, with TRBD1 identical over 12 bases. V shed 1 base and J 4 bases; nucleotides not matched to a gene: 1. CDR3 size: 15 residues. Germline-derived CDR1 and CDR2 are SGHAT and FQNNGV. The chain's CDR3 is CASSLGDRGPTEAFF. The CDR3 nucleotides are TGTGCCAGCAGCTTAGGGGACAGGGGGCCCACTGAAGCTTTCTTT.

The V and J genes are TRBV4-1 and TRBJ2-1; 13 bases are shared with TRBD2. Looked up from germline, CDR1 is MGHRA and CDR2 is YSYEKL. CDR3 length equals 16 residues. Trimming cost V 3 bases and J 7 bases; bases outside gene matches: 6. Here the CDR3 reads CASSHPGTSGENEQFF. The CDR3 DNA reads TGCGCCAGCAGCCACCCAGGGACTAGCGGGGAAAATGAGCAGTTCTTC.

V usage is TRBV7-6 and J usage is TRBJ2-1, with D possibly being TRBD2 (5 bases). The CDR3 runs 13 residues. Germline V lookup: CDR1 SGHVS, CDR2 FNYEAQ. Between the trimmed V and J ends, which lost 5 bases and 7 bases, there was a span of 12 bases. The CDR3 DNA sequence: TGTGCCAGCAGCCCTTCTCCGGGAAATGAGCAGTTCTTC. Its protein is CASSPSPGNEQFF.

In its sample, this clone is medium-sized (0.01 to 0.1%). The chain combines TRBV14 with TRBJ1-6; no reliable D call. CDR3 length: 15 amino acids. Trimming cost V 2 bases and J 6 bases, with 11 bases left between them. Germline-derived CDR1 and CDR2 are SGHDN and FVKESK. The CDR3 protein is CASSQIGGLNSPLHF. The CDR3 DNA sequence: TGTGCCAGCAGCCAAATAGGAGGGCTTAATTCACCCCTCCACTTT. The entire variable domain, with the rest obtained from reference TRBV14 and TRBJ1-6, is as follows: EAGVTQFPSHSVIEKGQTVTLRCDPISGHDNLYWYRRVMGKEIKFLLHFVKESKQDESGMPNNRFLAERTGGTYSTLKVQPAELEDSGVYFCASSQIGGLNSPLHFGNGTRLTVT.

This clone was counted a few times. CDR3 region: CASSLYTGTAPLGQYF. The CDR3 DNA reads as TGTGCCAGCAGTTTATATACCGGGACAGCCCCCCTAGGGCAGTACTTC. The gene calls are TRBV27 and TRBJ2-7, with 7 bases lining up with TRBD1. CDR1 is MNHEY, CDR2 SMNVEV, per germline (reference sequence). This CDR3 has 16 residues. Trimming at V came to 1 base and at J to 9 bases, leaving 15 bases not matched to a gene.

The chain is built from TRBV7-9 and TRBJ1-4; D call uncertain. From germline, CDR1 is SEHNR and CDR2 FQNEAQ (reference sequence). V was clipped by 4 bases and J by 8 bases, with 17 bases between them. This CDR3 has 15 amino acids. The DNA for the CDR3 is TGTGCCAGCAGCTCTCCAAAACGGGCGCGGGAAAAACTGTTTTTT. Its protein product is CASSSPKRAREKLFF.

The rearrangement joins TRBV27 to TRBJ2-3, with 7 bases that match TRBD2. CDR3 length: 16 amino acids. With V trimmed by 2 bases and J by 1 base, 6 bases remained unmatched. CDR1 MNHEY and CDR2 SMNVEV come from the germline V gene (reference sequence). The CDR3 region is CASSLLRAGRTDTQYF. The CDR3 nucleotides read TGTGCCAGCAGTTTACTGAGAGCGGGGCGCACAGATACGCAGTATTTT.

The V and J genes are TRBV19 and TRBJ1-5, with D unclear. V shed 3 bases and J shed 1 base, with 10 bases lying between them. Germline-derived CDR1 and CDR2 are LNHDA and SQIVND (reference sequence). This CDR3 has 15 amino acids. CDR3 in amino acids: CASSIVSRSNQPQHF. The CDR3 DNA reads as TGTGCCAGTAGTATTGTCTCCCGGAGCAATCAGCCCCAGCATTTT.

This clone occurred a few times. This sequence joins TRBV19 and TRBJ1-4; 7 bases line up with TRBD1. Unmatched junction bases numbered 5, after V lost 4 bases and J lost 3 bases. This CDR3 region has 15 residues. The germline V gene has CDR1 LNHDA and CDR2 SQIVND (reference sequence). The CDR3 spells CASSKWDSANEKLFF. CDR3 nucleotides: TGTGCCAGTAGTAAATGGGACAGTGCTAATGAAAAACTGTTTTTT.

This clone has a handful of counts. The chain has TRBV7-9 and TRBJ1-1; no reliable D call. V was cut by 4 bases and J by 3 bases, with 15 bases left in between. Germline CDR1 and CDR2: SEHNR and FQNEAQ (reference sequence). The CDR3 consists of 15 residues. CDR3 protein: CASSSPTRTYTEAFF. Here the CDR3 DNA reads TGTGCCAGCAGCTCCCCCACCCGGACTTACACTGAAGCTTTCTTT.

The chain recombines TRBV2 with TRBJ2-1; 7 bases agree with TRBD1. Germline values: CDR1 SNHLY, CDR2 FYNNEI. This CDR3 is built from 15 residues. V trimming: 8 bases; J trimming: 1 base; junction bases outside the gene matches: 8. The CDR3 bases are TGTGCCAGCGACAGGGCAGGGAATTCCTACAATGAGCAGTTCTTC. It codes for CASDRAGNSYNEQFF.

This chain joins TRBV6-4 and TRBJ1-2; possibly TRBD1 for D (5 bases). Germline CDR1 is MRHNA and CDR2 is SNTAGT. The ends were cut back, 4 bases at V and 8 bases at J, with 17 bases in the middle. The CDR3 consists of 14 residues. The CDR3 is CASSVSGESGGYTF. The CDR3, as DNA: TGTGCCAGCAGTGTTTCGGGGGAGTCGGGCGGCTACACCTTC.

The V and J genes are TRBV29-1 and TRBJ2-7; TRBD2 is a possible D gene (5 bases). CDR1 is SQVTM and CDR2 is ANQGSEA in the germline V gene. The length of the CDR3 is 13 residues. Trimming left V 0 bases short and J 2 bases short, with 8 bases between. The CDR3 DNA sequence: TGCAGCGTTGAAGACGGACTCACCTACGAGCAGTACTTC. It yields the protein CSVEDGLTYEQYF.

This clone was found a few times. Here the CDR3 reads CASSSGLAGTQYF. Written as DNA, the CDR3 is TGTGCCAGCAGCTCGGGACTAGCTGGGACCCAGTACTTC. The chain carries TRBV7-9 and TRBJ2-5, with 9 nucleotides matching TRBD2. Looked up from germline, CDR1 is SEHNR and CDR2 is FQNEAQ (reference sequence). CDR3 length: 13 amino acids. Trimming took 4 bases from V and 7 from J; bases not matched to a gene: 4. Combining the CDR3 with reference TRBV7-9 and TRBJ2-5 gives the whole variable domain DTGVSQNPRHKITKRGQNVTFRCDPISEHNRLYWYRQTLGQGPEFLTYFQNEAQLEKSRLLSDRFSAERPKGSFSTLEIQRTEQGDSAMYLCASSSGLAGTQYFGPGTRLLVL.

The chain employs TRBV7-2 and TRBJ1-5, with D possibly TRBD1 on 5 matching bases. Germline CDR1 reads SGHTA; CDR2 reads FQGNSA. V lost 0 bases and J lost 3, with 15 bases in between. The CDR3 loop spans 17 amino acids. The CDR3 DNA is TGTGCCAGCAGCTTAGCAGGGTTTGGGGGGTACAATCAGCCCCAGCATTTT. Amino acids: CASSLAGFGGYNQPQHF.

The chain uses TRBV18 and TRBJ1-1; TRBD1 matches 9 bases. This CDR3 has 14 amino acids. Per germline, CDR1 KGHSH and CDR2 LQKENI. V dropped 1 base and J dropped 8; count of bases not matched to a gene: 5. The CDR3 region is CASSPRDRETEAFF. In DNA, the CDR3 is TGTGCCAGCTCACCACGGGACAGGGAAACGGAAGCTTTCTTT.

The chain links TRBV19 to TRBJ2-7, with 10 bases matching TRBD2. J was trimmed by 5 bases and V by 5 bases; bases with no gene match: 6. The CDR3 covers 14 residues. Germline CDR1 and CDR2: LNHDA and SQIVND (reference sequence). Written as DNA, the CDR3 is TGTGCCAGTAGTTTAGCGGGAGGACCCAACGAGCAGTACTTC. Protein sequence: CASSLAGGPNEQYF. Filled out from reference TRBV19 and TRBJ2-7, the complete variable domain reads DGGITQSPKYLFRKEGQNVTLSCEQNLNHDAMYWYRQDPGQGLRLIYYSQIVNDFQKGDIAEGYSVSREKKESFPLTVTSAQKNPTAFYLCASSLAGGPNEQYFGPGTRLTVT.

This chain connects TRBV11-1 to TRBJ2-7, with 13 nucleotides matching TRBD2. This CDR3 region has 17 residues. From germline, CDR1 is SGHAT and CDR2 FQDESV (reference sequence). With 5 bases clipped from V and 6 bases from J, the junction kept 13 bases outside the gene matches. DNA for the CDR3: TGTGCCAGCAGCCCCCCTACGGGACTAGCGGGACACGGCGAGCAGTACTTC. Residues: CASSPPTGLAGHGEQYF.

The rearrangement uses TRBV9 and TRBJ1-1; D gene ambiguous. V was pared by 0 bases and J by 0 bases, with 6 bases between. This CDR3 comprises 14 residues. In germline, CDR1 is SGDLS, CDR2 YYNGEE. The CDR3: CASSVDLVNTEAFF. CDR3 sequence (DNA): TGTGCCAGCAGCGTAGATTTAGTGAACACTGAAGCTTTCTTT.

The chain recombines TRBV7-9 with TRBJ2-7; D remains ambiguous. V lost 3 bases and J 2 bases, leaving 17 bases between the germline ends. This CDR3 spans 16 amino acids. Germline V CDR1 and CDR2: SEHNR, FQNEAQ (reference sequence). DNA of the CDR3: TGTGCCAGCAGCTTGGCGGCAGCAGGCCCCCCCTACGAGCAGTACTTC. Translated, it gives CASSLAAAGPPYEQYF.